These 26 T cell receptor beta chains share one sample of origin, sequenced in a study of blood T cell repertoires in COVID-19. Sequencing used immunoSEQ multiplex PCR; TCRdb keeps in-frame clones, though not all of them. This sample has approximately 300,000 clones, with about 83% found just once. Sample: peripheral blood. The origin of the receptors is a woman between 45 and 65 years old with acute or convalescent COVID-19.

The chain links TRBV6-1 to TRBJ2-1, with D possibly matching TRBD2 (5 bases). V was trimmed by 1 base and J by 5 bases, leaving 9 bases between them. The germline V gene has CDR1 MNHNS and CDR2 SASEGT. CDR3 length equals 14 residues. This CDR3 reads CASSEESGNNEQFF. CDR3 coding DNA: TGTGCCAGCAGTGAAGAATCGGGGAACAATGAGCAGTTCTTC.

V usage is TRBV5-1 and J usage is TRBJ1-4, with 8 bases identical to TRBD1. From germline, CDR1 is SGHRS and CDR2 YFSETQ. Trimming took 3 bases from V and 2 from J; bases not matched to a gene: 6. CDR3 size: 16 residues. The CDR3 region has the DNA TGCGCCAGCAGCTATGACAGGGGAGGGACTAATGAAAAACTGTTTTTT. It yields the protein CASSYDRGGTNEKLFF.

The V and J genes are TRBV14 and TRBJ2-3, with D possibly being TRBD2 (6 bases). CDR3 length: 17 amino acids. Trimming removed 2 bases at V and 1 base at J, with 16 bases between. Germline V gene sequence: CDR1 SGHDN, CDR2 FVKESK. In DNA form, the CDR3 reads TGTGCCAGCAGCCAACCCACGCGGGGAAGAGGCACAGATACGCAGTATTTT. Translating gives CASSQPTRGRGTDTQYF.

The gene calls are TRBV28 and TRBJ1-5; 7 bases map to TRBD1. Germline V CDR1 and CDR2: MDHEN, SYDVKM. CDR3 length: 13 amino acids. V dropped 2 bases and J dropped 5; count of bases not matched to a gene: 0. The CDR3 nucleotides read TGTGCCAGCAGTTTAGACAGGGATCAGCCCCAGCATTTT. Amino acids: CASSLDRDQPQHF. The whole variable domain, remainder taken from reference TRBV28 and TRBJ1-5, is DVKVTQSSRYLVKRTGEKVFLECVQDMDHENMFWYRQDPGLGLRLIYFSYDVKMKEKGDIPEGYSVSREKKERFSLILESASTNQTSMYLCASSLDRDQPQHFGDGTRLSIL.

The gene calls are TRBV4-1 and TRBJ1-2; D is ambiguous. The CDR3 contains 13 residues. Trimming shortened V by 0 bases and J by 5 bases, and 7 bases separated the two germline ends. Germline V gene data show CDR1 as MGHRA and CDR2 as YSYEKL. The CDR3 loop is CASSQDEGYGYTF. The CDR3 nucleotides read TGCGCCAGCAGCCAAGATGAGGGTTATGGCTACACCTTC.

The CDR3 sequence is CASSETGLDTEAFF. CDR3 nucleotides: TGTGCCAGCAGTGAAACAGGGCTGGACACTGAAGCTTTCTTT. The rearrangement uses TRBV6-1 and TRBJ1-1, with a tentative D call TRBD1 (6 bases). Trimming took off 2 bases at V and 3 bases at J, with 10 bases between the two ends. The CDR3 runs to 14 residues. CDR1 and CDR2 (germline): MNHNS, SASEGT.

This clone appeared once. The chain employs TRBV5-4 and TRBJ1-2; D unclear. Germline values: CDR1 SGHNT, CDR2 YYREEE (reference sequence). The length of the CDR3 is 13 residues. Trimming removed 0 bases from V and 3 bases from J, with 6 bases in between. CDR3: CASSLGGYYGYTF. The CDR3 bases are TGTGCCAGCAGCTTGGGTGGCTACTATGGCTACACCTTC. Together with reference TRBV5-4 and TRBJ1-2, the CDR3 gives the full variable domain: ETGVTQSPTHLIKTRGQQVTLRCSSQSGHNTVSWYQQALGQGPQFIFQYYREEENGRGNFPPRFSGLQFPNYSSELNVNALELDDSALYLCASSLGGYYGYTFGSGTRLTVV.

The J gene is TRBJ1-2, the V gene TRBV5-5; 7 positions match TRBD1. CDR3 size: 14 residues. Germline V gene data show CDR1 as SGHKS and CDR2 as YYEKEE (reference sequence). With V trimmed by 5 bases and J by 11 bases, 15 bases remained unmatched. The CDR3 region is CASRSETGDKGYTF. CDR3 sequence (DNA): TGTGCCAGCAGATCCGAAACAGGGGACAAAGGTTACACCTTC.

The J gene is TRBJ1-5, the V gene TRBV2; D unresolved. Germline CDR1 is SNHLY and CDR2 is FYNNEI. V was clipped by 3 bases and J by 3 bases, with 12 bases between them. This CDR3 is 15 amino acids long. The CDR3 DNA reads TGTGCCAGCAGTGAGGGCCCAGCAGACAATCAGCCCCAGCATTTT. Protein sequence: CASSEGPADNQPQHF.

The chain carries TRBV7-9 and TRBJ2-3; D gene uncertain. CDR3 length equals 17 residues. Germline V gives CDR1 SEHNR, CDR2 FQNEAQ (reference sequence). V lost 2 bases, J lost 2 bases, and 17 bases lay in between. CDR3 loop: CASSLIPGSDITDTQYF. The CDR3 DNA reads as TGTGCCAGCAGCTTAATTCCTGGCAGCGATATCACAGATACGCAGTATTTT.

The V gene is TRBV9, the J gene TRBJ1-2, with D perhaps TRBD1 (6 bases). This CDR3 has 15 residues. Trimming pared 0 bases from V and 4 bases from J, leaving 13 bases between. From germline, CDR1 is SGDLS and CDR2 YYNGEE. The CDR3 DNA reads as TGTGCCAGCAGCGTAGGGGTGGGGGCAGGCTATGGCTACACCTTC. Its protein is CASSVGVGAGYGYTF.

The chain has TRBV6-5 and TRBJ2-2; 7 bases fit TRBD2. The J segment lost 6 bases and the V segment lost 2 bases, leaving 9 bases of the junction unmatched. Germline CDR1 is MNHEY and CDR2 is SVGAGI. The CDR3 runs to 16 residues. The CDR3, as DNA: TGTGCCAGCAGTTACGGGGGAGGGACGGGACCCGGGGAGCTGTTTTTT. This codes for CASSYGGGTGPGELFF.

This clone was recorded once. CDR3 sequence reads: CASSRGTSGRGTDTQYF. For the CDR3, the DNA is TGCGCCAGCAGCCGTGGAACCAGCGGGAGGGGGACAGATACGCAGTATTTT. J is TRBJ2-3 and V is TRBV4-3; 10 bases fit TRBD2. The CDR3 is made up of 17 amino acids. J lost 3 bases, V lost 4 bases, and 10 bases had no gene match. Germline lookup yields CDR1 LGHNA and CDR2 YSLEER.

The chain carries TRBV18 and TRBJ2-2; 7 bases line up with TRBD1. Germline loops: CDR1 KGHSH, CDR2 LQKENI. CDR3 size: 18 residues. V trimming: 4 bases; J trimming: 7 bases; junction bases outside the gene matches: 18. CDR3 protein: CASSLAVPDRAGDGELFF. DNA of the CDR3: TGTGCCAGCTCACTGGCCGTCCCCGACAGGGCCGGGGACGGGGAGCTGTTTTTT. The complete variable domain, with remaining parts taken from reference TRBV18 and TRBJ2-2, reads NAGVMQNPRHLVRRRGQEARLRCSPMKGHSHVYWYRQLPEEGLKFMVYLQKENIIDESGMPKERFSAEFPKEGPSILRIQQVVRGDSAAYFCASSLAVPDRAGDGELFFGEGSRLTVL.

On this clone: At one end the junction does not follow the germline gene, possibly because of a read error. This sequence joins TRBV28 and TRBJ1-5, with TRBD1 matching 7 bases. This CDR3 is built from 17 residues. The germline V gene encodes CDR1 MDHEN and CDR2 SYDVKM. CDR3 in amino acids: CASSPDTGTEPGQTQHF. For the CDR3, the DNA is TGTGCCAGCAGCCCCGATACAGGGACAGAGCCGGGTCAGACCCAGCATTTT.

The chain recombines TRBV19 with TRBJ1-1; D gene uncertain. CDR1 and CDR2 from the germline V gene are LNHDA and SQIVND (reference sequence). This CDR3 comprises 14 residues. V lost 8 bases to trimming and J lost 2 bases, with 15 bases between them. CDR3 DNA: TGTGCCAGTCGCACCGGGAGTTTCAACACTGAAGCTTTCTTT. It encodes CASRTGSFNTEAFF.

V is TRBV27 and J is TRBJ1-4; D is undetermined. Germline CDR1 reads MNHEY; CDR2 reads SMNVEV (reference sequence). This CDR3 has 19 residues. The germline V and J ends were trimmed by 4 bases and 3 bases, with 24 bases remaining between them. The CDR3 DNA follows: TGTGCCAGCAGTTCTGTAGCCCCTGGAGGCGTGCTGGCTAATGAAAAACTGTTTTTT. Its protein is CASSSVAPGGVLANEKLFF.

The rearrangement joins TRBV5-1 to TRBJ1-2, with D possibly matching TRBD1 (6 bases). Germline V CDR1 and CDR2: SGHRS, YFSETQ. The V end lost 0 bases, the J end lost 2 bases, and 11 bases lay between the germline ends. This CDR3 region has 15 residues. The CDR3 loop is CASSLDGGANYGYTF. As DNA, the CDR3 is TGCGCCAGCAGCTTGGATGGGGGCGCGAACTATGGCTACACCTTC.

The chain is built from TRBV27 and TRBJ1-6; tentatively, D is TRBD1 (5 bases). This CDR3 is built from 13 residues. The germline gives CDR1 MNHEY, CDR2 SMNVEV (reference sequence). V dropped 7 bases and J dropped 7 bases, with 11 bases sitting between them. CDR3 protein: CASKTVVNSPLHF. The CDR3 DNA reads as TGTGCCAGCAAGACAGTTGTGAATTCACCCCTCCACTTT.

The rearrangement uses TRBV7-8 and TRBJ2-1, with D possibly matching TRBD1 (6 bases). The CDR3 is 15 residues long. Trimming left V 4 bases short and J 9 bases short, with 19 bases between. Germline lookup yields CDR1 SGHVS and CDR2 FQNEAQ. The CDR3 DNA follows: TGTGCCAGCAGCTCGGGACACGAGTTTAGTAGTGAGCAGTTCTTC. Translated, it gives CASSSGHEFSSEQFF.

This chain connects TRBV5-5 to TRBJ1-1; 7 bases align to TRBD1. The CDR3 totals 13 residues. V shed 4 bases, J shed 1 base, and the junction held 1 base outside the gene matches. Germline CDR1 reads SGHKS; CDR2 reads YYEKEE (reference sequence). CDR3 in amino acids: CASSDRANTEAFF. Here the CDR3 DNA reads TGTGCCAGCAGCGACAGGGCGAACACTGAAGCTTTCTTT.

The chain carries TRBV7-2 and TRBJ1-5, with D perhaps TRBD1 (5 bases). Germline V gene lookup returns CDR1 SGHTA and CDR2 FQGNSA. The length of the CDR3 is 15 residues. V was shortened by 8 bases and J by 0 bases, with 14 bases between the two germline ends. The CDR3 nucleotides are TGTGCCAGCCAGGGCGGCGGGGATAGCAATCAGCCCCAGCATTTT. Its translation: CASQGGGDSNQPQHF.

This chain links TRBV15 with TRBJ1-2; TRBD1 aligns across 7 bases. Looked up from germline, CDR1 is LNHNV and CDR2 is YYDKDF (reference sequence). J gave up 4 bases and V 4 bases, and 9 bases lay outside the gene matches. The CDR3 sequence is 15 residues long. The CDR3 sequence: CATSTDRASFYGYTF. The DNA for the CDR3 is TGTGCCACCAGCACAGACAGGGCATCCTTCTATGGCTACACCTTC.

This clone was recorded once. CDR3: CVCRGTDTQYF. The DNA of the CDR3 is TGTGTCTGCCGGGGGACAGATACGCAGTATTTT. The genes are TRBV6-5 and TRBJ2-3; D might be TRBD2 (6 bases). CDR1 and CDR2 (germline): MNHEY, SVGAGI. The CDR3 loop spans 11 amino acids.

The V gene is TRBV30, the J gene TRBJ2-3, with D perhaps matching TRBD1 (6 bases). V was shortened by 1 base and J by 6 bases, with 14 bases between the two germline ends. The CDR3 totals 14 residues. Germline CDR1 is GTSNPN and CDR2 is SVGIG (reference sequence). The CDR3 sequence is CAWSENIGGDTQYF. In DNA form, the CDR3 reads TGTGCCTGGAGTGAGAACATAGGGGGTGATACGCAGTATTTT. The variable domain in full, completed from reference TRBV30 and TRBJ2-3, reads SQTIHQWPATLVQPVGSPLSLECTVEGTSNPNLYWYRQAAGRGLQLLFYSVGIGQISSEVPQNLSASRPQDRQFILSSKKLLLSDSGFYLCAWSENIGGDTQYFGPGTRLTVL.

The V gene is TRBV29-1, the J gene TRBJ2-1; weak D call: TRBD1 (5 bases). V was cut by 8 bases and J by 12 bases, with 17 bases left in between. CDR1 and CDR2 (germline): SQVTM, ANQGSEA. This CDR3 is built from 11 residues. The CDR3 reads CSSQGSAGQFF. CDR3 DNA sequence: TGCAGCTCCCAGGGTTCGGCAGGGCAGTTCTTC.